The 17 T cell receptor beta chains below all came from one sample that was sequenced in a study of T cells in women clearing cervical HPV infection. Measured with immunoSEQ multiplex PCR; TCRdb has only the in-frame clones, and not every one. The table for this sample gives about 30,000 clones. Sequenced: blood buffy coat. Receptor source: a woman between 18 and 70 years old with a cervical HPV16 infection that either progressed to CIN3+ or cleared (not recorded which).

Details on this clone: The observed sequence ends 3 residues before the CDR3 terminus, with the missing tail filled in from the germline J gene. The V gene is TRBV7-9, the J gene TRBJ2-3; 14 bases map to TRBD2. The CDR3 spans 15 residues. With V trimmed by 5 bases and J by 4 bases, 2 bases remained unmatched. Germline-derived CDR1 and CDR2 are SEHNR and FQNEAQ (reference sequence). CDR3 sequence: CASSPGLAGADTQYF. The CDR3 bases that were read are TGTGCCAGCAGCCCGGGACTAGCGGGGGCAGATACG.

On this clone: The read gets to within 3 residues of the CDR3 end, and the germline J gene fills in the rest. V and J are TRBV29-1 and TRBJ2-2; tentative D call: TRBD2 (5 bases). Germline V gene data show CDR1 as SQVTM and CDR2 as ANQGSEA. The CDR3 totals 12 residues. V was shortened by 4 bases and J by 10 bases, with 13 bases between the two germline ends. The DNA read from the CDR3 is TGCAGCGTTGGGACTGGGTCCTCGGAG. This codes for CSVGTGSSE. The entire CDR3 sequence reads CSVGTGSSELFF.

CDR3 region: CASSLVTNRETQYF. The sequenced CDR3 bases are TGTGCCAGCAGCTTGGTGACTAATCGAGAGACC. The chain employs TRBV5-4 and TRBJ2-5; D perhaps matches TRBD2 (5 bases). The read ends 3 residues before the CDR3 terminus; that terminus is restored from the germline J gene. Germline V lookup: CDR1 SGHNT, CDR2 YYREEE (reference sequence). Trimming shortened V by 0 bases and J by 4 bases, and 10 bases separated the two germline ends. The CDR3 runs 14 residues.

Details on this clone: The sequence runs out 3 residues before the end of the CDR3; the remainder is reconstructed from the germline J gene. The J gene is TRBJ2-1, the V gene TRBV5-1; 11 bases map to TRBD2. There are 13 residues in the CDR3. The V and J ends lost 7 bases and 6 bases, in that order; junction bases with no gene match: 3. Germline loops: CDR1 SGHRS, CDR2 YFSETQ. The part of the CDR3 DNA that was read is TGCGCCAGCTTTAGCGGGAGGGGCAATGAG. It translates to CASFSGRGNE. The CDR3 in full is CASFSGRGNEQFF.

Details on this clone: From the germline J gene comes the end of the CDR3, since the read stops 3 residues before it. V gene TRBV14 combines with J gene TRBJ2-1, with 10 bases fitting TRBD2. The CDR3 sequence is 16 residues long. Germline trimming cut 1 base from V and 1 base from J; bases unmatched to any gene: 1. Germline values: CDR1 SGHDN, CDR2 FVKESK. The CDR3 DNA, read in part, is TGTGCCAGCAGCCAAGTAGCGGGAGGTTCCTACAATGAG. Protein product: CASSQVAGGSYNE. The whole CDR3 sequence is CASSQVAGGSYNEQFF. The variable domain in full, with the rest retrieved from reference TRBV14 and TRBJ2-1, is EAGVTQFPSHSVIEKGQTVTLRCDPISGHDNLYWYRRVMGKEIKFLLHFVKESKQDESGMPNNRFLAERTGGTYSTLKVQPAELEDSGVYFCASSQVAGGSYNEQFFGPGTRLTVL.

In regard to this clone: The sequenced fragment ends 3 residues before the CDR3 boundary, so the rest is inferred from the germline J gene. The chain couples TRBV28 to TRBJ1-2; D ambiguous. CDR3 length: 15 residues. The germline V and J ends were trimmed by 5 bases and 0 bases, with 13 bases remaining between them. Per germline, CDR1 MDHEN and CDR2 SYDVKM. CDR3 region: CASSRSSRANYGYTF. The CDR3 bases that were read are TGTGCCAGCAGTCGGTCTTCGAGGGCTAACTATGGC.

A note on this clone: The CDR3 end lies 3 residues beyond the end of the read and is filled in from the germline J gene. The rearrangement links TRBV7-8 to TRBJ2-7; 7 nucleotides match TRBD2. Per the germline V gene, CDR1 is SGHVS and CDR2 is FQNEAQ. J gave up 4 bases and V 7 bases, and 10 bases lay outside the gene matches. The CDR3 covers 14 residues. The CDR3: CASTPTSTSYEQYF. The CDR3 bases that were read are TGTGCCAGCACCCCGACTAGCACCTCTTACGAG. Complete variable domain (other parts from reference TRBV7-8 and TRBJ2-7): GAGVSQSPRYKVAKRGQDVALRCDPISGHVSLFWYQQALGQGPEFLTYFQNEAQLDKSGLPSDRFFAERPEGSVSTLKIQRTQQEDSAVYLCASTPTSTSYEQYFGPGTRLTVT.

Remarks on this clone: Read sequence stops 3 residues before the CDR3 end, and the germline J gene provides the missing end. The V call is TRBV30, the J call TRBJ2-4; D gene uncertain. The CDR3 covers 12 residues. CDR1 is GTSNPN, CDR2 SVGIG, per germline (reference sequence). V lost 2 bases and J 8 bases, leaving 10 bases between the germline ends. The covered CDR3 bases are TGTGCCTGGAGTCTCTCGGTTGACATT. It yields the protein CAWSLSVDI. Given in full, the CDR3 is CAWSLSVDIQYF.

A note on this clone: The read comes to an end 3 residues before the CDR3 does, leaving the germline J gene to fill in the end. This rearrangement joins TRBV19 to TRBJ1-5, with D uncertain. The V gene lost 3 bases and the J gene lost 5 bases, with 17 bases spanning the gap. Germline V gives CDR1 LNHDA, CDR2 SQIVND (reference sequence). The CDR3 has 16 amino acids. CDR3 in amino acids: CASSILHGGNYQPQHF. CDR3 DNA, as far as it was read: TGTGCCAGTAGTATTTTACACGGCGGGAACTATCAGCCC.

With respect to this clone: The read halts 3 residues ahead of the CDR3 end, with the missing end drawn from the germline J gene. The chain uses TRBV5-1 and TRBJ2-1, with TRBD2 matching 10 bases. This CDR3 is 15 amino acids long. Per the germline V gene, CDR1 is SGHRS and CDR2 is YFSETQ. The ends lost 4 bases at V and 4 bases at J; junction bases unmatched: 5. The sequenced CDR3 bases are TGCGCCAGCAGCCTGGGACTAGCGCTGTACAATGAG. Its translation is CASSLGLALYNE. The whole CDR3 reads CASSLGLALYNEQFF.

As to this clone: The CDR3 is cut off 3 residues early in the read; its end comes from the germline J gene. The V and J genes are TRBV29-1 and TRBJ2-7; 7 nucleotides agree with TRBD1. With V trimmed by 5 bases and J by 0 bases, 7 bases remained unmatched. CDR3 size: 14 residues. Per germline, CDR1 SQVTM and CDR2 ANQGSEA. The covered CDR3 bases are TGCAGCGTTTCCGACGACAGGGTCTCCTACGAG. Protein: CSVSDDRVSYE. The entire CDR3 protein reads CSVSDDRVSYEQYF.

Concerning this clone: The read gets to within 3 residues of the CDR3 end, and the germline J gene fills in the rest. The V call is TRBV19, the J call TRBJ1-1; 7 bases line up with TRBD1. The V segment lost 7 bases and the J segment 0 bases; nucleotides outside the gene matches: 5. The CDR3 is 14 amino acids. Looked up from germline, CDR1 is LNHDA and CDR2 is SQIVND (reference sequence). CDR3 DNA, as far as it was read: TGTGCCAGTACCCTACAGGGGATGAACACTGAA. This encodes CASTLQGMNTE. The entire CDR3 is CASTLQGMNTEAFF.

The covered CDR3 bases are TGCGCCAGCAGTTGGCAGGGGGCACGAGAGACC. Translating gives CASSWQGARET. The whole CDR3 protein reads CASSWQGARETQYF. V gene TRBV5-1 combines with J gene TRBJ2-5, with 8 positions matching TRBD1. The read ends 3 residues shy of where the CDR3 ends; the end is completed using the germline J gene. The germline V gene encodes CDR1 SGHRS and CDR2 YFSETQ. J was trimmed by 4 bases and V by 5 bases; bases with no gene match: 7. The CDR3 length is 14 residues.

CDR3 residues: CSVRTGNGELFF. The DNA read from the CDR3 is TGCAGCGTGAGGACAGGGAACGGGGAG. The V call is TRBV29-1, the J call TRBJ2-2; 8 bases align to TRBD1. With the read ending 3 residues before the CDR3 end, the germline J gene is used to fill in that end. After removal of 6 bases from V and 7 bases from J, the junction contained 4 bases not matched to a gene. The length of the CDR3 is 12 residues. Germline V CDR1 and CDR2: SQVTM, ANQGSEA.

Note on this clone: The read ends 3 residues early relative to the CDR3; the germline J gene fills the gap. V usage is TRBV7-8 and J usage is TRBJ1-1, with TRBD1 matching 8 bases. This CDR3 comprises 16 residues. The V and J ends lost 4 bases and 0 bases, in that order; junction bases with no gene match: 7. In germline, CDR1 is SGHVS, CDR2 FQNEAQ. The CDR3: CASSSPTGGLNTEAFF. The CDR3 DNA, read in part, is TGTGCCAGCAGCTCCCCAACAGGGGGTTTGAACACTGAA.

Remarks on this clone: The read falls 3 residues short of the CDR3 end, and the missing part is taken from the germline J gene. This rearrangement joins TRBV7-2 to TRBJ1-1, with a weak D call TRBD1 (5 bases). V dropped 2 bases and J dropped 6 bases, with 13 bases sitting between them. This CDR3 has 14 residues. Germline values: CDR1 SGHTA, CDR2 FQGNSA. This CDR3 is CASSLRRGGSEAFF. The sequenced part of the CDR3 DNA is TGTGCCAGCAGCTTAAGACGGGGGGGTTCTGAA.

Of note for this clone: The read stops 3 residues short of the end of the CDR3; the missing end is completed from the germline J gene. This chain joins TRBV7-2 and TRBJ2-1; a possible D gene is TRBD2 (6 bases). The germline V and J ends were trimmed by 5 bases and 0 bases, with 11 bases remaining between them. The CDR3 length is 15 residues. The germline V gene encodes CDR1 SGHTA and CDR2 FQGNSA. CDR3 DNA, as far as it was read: TGTGCCAGCAGCCCTGTAGCGGCCTCCTACAATGAG. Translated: CASSPVAASYNE. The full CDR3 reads CASSPVAASYNEQFF.